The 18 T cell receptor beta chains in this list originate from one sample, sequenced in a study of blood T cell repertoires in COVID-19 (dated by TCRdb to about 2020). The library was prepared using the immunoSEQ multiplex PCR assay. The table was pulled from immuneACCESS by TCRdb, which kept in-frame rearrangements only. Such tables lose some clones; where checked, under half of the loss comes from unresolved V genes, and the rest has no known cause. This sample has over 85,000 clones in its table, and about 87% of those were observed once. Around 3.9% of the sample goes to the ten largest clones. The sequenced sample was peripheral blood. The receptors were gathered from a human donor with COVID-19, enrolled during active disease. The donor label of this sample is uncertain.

CDR3 sequence reads: CASTVVLAEGYEQYF. Written as DNA, the CDR3 is TGTGCCAGCACCGTCGTACTAGCGGAGGGATACGAGCAGTACTTC. The chain combines TRBV6-5 with TRBJ2-7, with TRBD2 identical over 8 bases. Germline V gene sequence: CDR1 MNHEY, CDR2 SVGAGI. With 7 bases clipped from V and 4 bases from J, the junction kept 12 bases outside the gene matches. This CDR3 is built from 15 residues.

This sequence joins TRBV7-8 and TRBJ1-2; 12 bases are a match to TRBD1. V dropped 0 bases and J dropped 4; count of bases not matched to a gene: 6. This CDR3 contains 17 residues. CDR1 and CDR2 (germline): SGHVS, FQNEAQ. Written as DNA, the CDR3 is TGTGCCAGCAGCTTAGCGAGGGCGGGACAGGGGGCCTATGGCTACACCTTC. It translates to CASSLARAGQGAYGYTF.

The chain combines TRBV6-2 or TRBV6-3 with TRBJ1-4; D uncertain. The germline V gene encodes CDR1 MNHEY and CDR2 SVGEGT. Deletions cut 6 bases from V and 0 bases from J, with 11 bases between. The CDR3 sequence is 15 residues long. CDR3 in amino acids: CASSSGFSTNEKLFF. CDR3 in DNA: TGTGCCAGCAGCAGCGGCTTCTCAACTAATGAAAAACTGTTTTTT.

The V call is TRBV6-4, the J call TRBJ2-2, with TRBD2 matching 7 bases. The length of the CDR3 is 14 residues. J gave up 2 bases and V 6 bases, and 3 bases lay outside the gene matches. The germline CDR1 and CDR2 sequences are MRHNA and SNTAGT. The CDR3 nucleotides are TGTGCCAGCAGCCGGGAGGCCAACACCGGGGAGCTGTTTTTT. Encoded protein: CASSREANTGELFF.

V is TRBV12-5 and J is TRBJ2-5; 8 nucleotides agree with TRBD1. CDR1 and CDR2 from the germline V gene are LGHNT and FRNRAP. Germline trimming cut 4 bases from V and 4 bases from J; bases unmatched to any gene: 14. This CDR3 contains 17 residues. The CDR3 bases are TGTGCTAGTGGTTCCTACCTCCAGGGGGCAATCCCAGAGACCCAGTACTTC. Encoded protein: CASGSYLQGAIPETQYF.

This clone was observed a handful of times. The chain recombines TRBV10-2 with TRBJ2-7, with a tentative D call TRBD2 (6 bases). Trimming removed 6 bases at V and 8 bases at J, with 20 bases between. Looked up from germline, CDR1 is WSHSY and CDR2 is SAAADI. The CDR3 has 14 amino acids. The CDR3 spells CASSPGESPGKQYF. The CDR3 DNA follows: TGCGCCAGCAGCCCGGGGGAGTCCCCGGGCAAGCAGTACTTC.

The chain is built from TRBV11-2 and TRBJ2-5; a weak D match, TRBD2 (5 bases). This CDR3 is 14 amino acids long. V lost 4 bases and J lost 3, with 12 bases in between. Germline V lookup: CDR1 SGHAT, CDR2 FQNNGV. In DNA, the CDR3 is TGTGCCAGCAGCTGGCGGGCCTACGAAGAGACCCAGTACTTC. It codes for CASSWRAYEETQYF.

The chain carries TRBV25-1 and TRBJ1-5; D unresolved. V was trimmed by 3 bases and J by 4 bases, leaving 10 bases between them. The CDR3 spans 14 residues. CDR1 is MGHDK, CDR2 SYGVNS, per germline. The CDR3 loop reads CASSEMLENQPQHF. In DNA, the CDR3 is TGTGCCAGCAGTGAGATGCTAGAGAATCAGCCCCAGCATTTT.

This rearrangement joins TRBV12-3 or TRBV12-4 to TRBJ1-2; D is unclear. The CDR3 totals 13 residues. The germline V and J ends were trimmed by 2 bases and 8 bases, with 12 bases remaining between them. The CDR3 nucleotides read TGTGCCAGCAGTTTAAACCGCGGGCGCGGCTACACCTTC. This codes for CASSLNRGRGYTF.

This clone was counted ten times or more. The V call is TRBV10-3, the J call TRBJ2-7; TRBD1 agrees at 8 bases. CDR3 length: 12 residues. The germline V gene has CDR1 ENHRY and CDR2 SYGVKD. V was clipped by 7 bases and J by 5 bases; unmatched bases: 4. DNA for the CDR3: TGTGCCATCACCGGGGACAGGAACGAGCAGTACTTC. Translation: CAITGDRNEQYF.

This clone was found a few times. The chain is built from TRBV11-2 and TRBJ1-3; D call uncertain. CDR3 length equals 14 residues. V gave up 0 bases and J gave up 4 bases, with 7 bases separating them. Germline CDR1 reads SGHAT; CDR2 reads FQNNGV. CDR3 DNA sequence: TGTGCCAGCAGCTTAGATTCGTTGGGAAACACCATATATTTT. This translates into CASSLDSLGNTIYF.

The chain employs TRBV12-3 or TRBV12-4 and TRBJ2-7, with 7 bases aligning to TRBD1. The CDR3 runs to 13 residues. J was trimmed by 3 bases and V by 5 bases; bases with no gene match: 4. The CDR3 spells CASSKGTDYEQYF. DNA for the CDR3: TGTGCCAGCAGTAAAGGGACAGACTACGAGCAGTACTTC.

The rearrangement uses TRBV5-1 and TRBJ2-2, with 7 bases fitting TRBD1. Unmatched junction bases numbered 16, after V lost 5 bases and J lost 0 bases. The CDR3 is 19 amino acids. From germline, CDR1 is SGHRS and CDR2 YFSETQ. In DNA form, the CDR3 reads TGCGCCAGCAGTTATGACCCCCTGACAGGGACGGCGAACACCGGGGAGCTGTTTTTT. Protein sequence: CASSYDPLTGTANTGELFF.

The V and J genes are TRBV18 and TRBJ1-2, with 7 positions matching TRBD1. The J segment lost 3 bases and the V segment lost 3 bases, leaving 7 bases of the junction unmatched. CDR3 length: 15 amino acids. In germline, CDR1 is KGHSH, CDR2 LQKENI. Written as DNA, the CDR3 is TGTGCCAGCTCACCTCTATCCACAGGGGACTATGGCTACACCTTC. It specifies CASSPLSTGDYGYTF.

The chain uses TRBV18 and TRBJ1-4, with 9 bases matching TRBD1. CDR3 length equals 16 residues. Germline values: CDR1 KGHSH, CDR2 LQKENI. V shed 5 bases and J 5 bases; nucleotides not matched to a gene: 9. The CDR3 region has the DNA TGTGCCAGCTCATCGGGACAGGGAGGGCAGAATGAAAAACTGTTTTTT. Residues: CASSSGQGGQNEKLFF.

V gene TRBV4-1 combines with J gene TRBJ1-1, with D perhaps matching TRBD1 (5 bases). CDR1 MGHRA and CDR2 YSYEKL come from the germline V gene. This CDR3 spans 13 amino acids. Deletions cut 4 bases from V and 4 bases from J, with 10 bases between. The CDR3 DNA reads TGCGCCAGCAGCCGCGGGGCTAGCACTGAAGCTTTCTTT. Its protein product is CASSRGASTEAFF.

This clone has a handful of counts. The CDR3 nucleotides are TGTGCCAGCAGTGACAGTGACAGGGCCACTGAAGCTTTCTTT. This gives the protein CASSDSDRATEAFF. The chain has TRBV6-4 and TRBJ1-1, with 7 bases matching TRBD1. The length of the CDR3 is 14 residues. The germline V gene has CDR1 MRHNA and CDR2 SNTAGT. The V gene end was trimmed by 2 bases and the J gene end by 4 bases; junction bases not matched to a gene: 4.

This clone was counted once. CDR3 region: CASSLRGPPGQYF. CDR3 sequence (DNA): TGTGCCAGCAGCTTGCGGGGTCCCCCCGGGCAGTACTTC. This chain links TRBV5-6 with TRBJ2-7, with a tentative D call TRBD2 (5 bases). This CDR3 region has 13 residues. Germline loops: CDR1 SGHDT, CDR2 YYEEEE. V shed 1 base and J shed 9 bases, with 14 bases lying between them.